This paragraph covers one TCR beta chain sequence. In the authors' workflow: Amplification with reference gene primers provided the estimates of nucleated cell counts. Generated by immunoSEQ multiplex PCR, the TCRdb table keeps only in-frame clones and is missing some. The DNA gave D and trimming, while V, J and clone size come from that table. This table holds roughly 200,000 clones, 82% found once. This specimen belongs to a study of blood T cell repertoires in COVID-19. The CDR3 is made up of 13 amino acids. The V and J ends lost 1 base and 10 bases, in that order; junction bases with no gene match: 4. Germline lookup yields CDR1 MGHRA and CDR2 YSYEKL.

Sequences were obtained from peripheral blood. The TCR sequence derives from a woman aged 55-75 years with COVID-19, enrolled during active disease. The rearrangement joins TRBV4-1 to TRBJ2-1, with 7 bases lining up with TRBD2. The CDR3 DNA follows: TGCGCCAGCAGCCAAGGGGAGGGGAGGGAGCAGTTCTTC. Protein sequence: CASSQGEGREQFF.